This T cell receptor (beta chain) was identified during a study of long-term antiretroviral therapy in people with HIV. At survey level, the immunoSEQ assay was run in its v3.0 version. Method: immunoSEQ multiplex PCR; TCRdb's copy keeps in-frame clones and lacks some. The table includes about 19,000 clones, over 60% detected once. V lost 3 bases and J lost 0; bases outside the gene matches: 3. This CDR3 is built from 15 residues. Germline CDR1 and CDR2: MGHRA and YSYEKL. This clonotype was obtained from a woman in her 50s with HIV. This specimen consisted of unsorted PBMCs, obtained 0.5 years before starting antiretroviral therapy. The chain links TRBV4-1 to TRBJ1-1; 8 bases line up with TRBD1. The DNA for the CDR3 is TGCGCCAGCAGCCAGAAGGGACAGGTGAACACTGAAGCTTTCTTT. Its translation is CASSQKGQVNTEAFF.